A single sample is the source of the 27 T cell receptor beta chains below, sequenced in a study of early T cells in non-severe SARS-CoV-2 infection. MiXCR was run by TCRdb on the 5' RACE reads, yielding one entry per CDR3 protein. The sample carries 65,000 to 70,000 distinct CDR3 sequences, 11% recorded once. Sequencing was done on a sample of whole blood. The receptors originated from an adult who was a healthcare worker with PCR-confirmed SARS-CoV-2 infection or an uninfected control (not recorded which).

The chain links TRBV29-1 to TRBJ1-2; TRBD1 might be the D (5 bases). CDR1 and CDR2 from the germline V gene are SQVTM and ANQGSEA. The CDR3 covers 13 residues. The V and J ends lost 4 bases and 8 bases respectively, with 17 bases between them. CDR3 protein: CSVGPRTGGGYTF. The CDR3 nucleotides are TGCAGCGTTGGCCCCCGAACAGGAGGAGGCTACACCTTC. The full variable domain, with the rest looked up from reference TRBV29-1 and TRBJ1-2, is SAVISQKPSRDICQRGTSLTIQCQVDSQVTMMFWYRQQPGQSLTLIATANQGSEATYESGFVIDKFPISRPNLTFSTLTVSNMSPEDSSIYLCSVGPRTGGGYTFGSGTRLTVV.

This clonotype was recorded a few times. V and J are TRBV11-2 and TRBJ2-1; D is unresolved. V lost 1 base and J lost 8, with 9 bases in between. The CDR3 runs 13 residues. Per the germline V gene, CDR1 is SGHAT and CDR2 is FQNNGV. The CDR3 loop reads CASSLASDDEQFF. CDR3 coding DNA: TGTGCCAGCAGCTTAGCTAGTGATGATGAGCAGTTCTTC.

This clonotype was counted ten times or more. This sequence joins TRBV15 and TRBJ2-1; the D is unclear. The germline V and J ends were trimmed by 1 base and 7 bases, with 8 bases remaining between them. Germline V CDR1 and CDR2: LNHNV, YYDKDF (reference sequence). This CDR3 region has 13 residues. In DNA form, the CDR3 reads TGTGCCACCAGCAGAGGCCGAGGAAATGAGCAGTTCTTC. This gives the protein CATSRGRGNEQFF.

The V gene is TRBV5-1, the J gene TRBJ1-1; D is undetermined. With 0 bases removed from V and 8 bases from J, the gap between germline ends came to 14 bases. The CDR3 consists of 14 residues. CDR1 and CDR2 (germline): SGHRS, YFSETQ. In DNA form, the CDR3 reads TGCGCCAGCAGCTTGGACACCCTTAAATCAGAAGCTTTCTTT. Translating it yields CASSLDTLKSEAFF.

The count of this clonotype is one. The chain combines TRBV28 with TRBJ1-1, with 7 bases identical to TRBD1. The CDR3 covers 12 residues. With V trimmed by 5 bases and J by 11 bases, 8 bases remained unmatched. The germline CDR1 and CDR2 sequences are MDHEN and SYDVKM. In DNA, the CDR3 is TGTGCCAGCAGTATAAACAGGGGTCTGGCTTTCTTT. Translation gives CASSINRGLAFF.

This clonotype appeared many times. CDR3 in DNA: TGTGCCAGCAGCTTGGCGGGTCCCTATAATTCACCCCTCCACTTT. Translation gives CASSLAGPYNSPLHF. This chain uses TRBV5-4 with TRBJ1-6; D not certain. Germline V gene lookup returns CDR1 SGHNT and CDR2 YYREEE (reference sequence). The CDR3 totals 15 residues. V gave up 0 bases and J gave up 2 bases, with 6 bases separating them.

V usage is TRBV6-6 and J usage is TRBJ1-4, with 8 bases fitting TRBD1. Looked up from germline, CDR1 is MNHNY and CDR2 is SVGAGI (reference sequence). This CDR3 is built from 13 residues. V trimming: 6 bases; J trimming: 9 bases; junction bases outside the gene matches: 6. The CDR3 here is CASRGQVNKKLFF. In DNA form, the CDR3 reads TGTGCCAGCAGGGGACAGGTCAATAAAAAACTGTTTTTT.

The chain combines TRBV5-1 with TRBJ2-7; D perhaps matches TRBD1 (5 bases). CDR3 length: 14 amino acids. In germline, CDR1 is SGHRS, CDR2 YFSETQ. V was cut by 4 bases and J by 0 bases, with 11 bases left in between. This CDR3 is CASSPGATSYEQYF. The CDR3 nucleotides are TGCGCCAGCAGCCCTGGGGCCACCTCCTACGAGCAGTACTTC.

This clonotype was seen a few times. The V gene is TRBV28, the J gene TRBJ2-7; 7 nucleotides agree with TRBD2. Germline lookup yields CDR1 MDHEN and CDR2 SYDVKM. The CDR3 spans 13 residues. V was pared by 3 bases and J by 11 bases, with 10 bases of the junction left unmatched. The DNA of the CDR3 is TGTGCCAGCAGTTTCGGACTAGAAGGCCGAGAGTACTTC. As protein: CASSFGLEGREYF.

This clonotype was seen ten or more times. The chain joins TRBV6-5 to TRBJ2-1; D is possibly TRBD2 (6 bases). Trimming shortened V by 3 bases and J by 7 bases, and 16 bases separated the two germline ends. CDR1 is MNHEY and CDR2 is SVGAGI in the germline V gene. This CDR3 spans 15 amino acids. CDR3 sequence: CASSYRWRENNEQFF. CDR3 nucleotides: TGTGCCAGCAGTTATAGGTGGCGGGAAAATAATGAGCAGTTCTTC.

This chain joins TRBV18 and TRBJ2-7; D possibly uses TRBD1 or TRBD2 (5 bases each). V was shortened by 3 bases and J by 2 bases, with 14 bases between the two germline ends. CDR1 and CDR2 (germline): KGHSH, LQKENI. This CDR3 region has 15 residues. The CDR3 reads CASSPGTDITYEQYF. The CDR3 DNA follows: TGTGCCAGCTCACCTGGGACGGACATTACCTACGAGCAGTACTTC.

J is TRBJ2-6 and V is TRBV11-2, with D tentatively TRBD2 (6 bases). The V gene's germline CDR1 is SGHAT and CDR2 FQNNGV. This CDR3 spans 13 amino acids. Deletions cut 11 bases from V and 4 bases from J, with 12 bases between. CDR3 sequence: CADGGVGANVLTF. For the CDR3, the DNA is TGTGCCGACGGCGGGGTCGGGGCCAACGTCCTGACTTTC.

This rearrangement joins TRBV6-2 or TRBV6-3 to TRBJ1-2, with D uncertain. Germline lookup yields CDR1 MNHEY and CDR2 SVGEGT. The CDR3 has 12 residues. V gave up 0 bases and J gave up 2 bases, with 1 base separating them. The CDR3 sequence: CASSYSNYGYTF. The CDR3 DNA reads TGTGCCAGCAGTTACTCAAACTATGGCTACACCTTC.

In this sample, this clonotype turned up a few times. The chain is built from TRBV28 and TRBJ1-1; the D is unclear. V was clipped by 4 bases and J by 10 bases, with 13 bases between them. Germline V gene sequence: CDR1 MDHEN, CDR2 SYDVKM. This CDR3 region has 12 residues. The CDR3 DNA reads TGTGCCAGCAGTTCCAGTTTTAGCCTAGCTTTCTTT. Amino acid sequence: CASSSSFSLAFF.

This clonotype was counted a few times. The chain joins TRBV12-3 or TRBV12-4 to TRBJ2-3; a weak D match, TRBD1 (5 bases). The length of the CDR3 is 12 residues. Trimming removed 6 bases at V and 7 bases at J, with 11 bases between. CDR3 sequence (DNA): TGTGCCAGCAGCCCTACAGGATATACGCAGTATTTT. Translated, it gives CASSPTGYTQYF.

The chain uses TRBV2 and TRBJ2-3; no firm D call. Looked up from germline, CDR1 is SNHLY and CDR2 is FYNNEI. Deletions cut 3 bases from V and 3 bases from J, with 4 bases between. This CDR3 has 12 amino acids. The CDR3 reads CASSERTDTQYF. The CDR3 nucleotides are TGTGCCAGCAGTGAGCGTACAGATACGCAGTATTTT.

In its sample, this clonotype was seen a few times. The genes are TRBV7-6 and TRBJ2-7; maybe TRBD2 (5 bases). Germline lookup yields CDR1 SGHVS and CDR2 FNYEAQ. The V end was cut by 5 bases, the J end by 6 bases, with 17 bases between. This CDR3 is 14 amino acids long. The CDR3 is CASSPSGGDGEQYF. The CDR3 DNA reads TGTGCCAGCAGCCCGTCCGGAGGAGACGGCGAGCAGTACTTC.

This clonotype appeared a few times. V gene TRBV4-3 combines with J gene TRBJ2-3, with 11 bases fitting TRBD2. The CDR3 is 16 residues long. J was trimmed by 1 base and V by 0 bases; bases with no gene match: 0. CDR1 is LGHNA, CDR2 YSLEER, per germline. The CDR3 spells CASSQELAGGTDTQYF. CDR3 sequence (DNA): TGCGCCAGCAGCCAAGAACTAGCGGGAGGCACAGATACGCAGTATTTT.

This rearrangement joins TRBV5-1 to TRBJ2-3, with D unclear. CDR3 size: 15 residues. The V end was cut by 3 bases, the J end by 4 bases, with 15 bases between. Germline assignment: CDR1 SGHRS and CDR2 YFSETQ. The CDR3 nucleotides read TGCGCCAGCAGCTCGCCTGACTCGGACCCAGATACGCAGTATTTT. Amino acids: CASSSPDSDPDTQYF.

The count of this clonotype is one. One end of the junction fails to match germline, which may point to a read error. The chain employs TRBV6-4 and TRBJ2-5; D perhaps matches TRBD1 (6 bases). This CDR3 is 14 amino acids long. Per the germline V gene, CDR1 is MRHNA and CDR2 is SNTAGT. CDR3: CTSSDKDRQETQYF. The CDR3 DNA is TGTACCAGCAGTGACAAGGACAGACAAGAGACCCAGTACTTC.

This clonotype was seen only a few times. The CDR3 spells CASSQGTLASTDTQYF. The CDR3, as DNA: TGCGCCAGCAGCCAAGGGACTCTCGCTAGCACAGATACGCAGTATTTT. The J gene is TRBJ2-3, the V gene TRBV4-1; TRBD2 is a possible D gene (5 bases). This CDR3 has 16 amino acids. Trimming cost V 1 base and J 0 bases, with 11 bases left between them. CDR1 and CDR2 (germline): MGHRA, YSYEKL.

This clonotype was counted between two and nine times. The chain is built from TRBV18 and TRBJ2-5; D is perhaps TRBD2 (6 bases). In germline, CDR1 is KGHSH, CDR2 LQKENI. CDR3 length equals 13 residues. Trimming shortened V by 2 bases and J by 5 bases, and 9 bases separated the two germline ends. CDR3 sequence reads: CASSPRRDETQYF. The CDR3 DNA follows: TGTGCCAGCTCACCAAGGAGGGACGAGACCCAGTACTTC.

This clonotype is termed medium-sized. The chain has TRBV7-9 and TRBJ2-7; TRBD2 aligns across 8 bases. The CDR3 sequence is 13 residues long. V trimming: 5 bases; J trimming: 6 bases; junction bases outside the gene matches: 6. CDR1 is SEHNR, CDR2 FQNEAQ, per germline (reference sequence). This chain's CDR3 is CASSPGLVGEQYF. CDR3 in DNA: TGTGCCAGCAGCCCGGGACTAGTTGGCGAGCAGTACTTC.

This clonotype came up a few times. The chain employs TRBV12-3 or TRBV12-4 and TRBJ1-5; 9 bases map to TRBD1. This CDR3 has 16 residues. Trimming cost V 5 bases and J 4 bases; bases outside gene matches: 9. The CDR3 DNA sequence: TGTGCCAGCAGTCCCGAGACAGGGGGGAGGAATCAGCCCCAGCATTTT. Amino acid sequence: CASSPETGGRNQPQHF.

The chain combines TRBV6-6 with TRBJ2-7; 8 nucleotides align to TRBD2. The junction had 3 bases not matched to a gene; V was cut back by 11 bases and J by 3 bases. Germline V gene data show CDR1 as MNHNY and CDR2 as SVGAGI (reference sequence). This CDR3 spans 11 amino acids. The CDR3 sequence: CAATSGYEQYF. The CDR3 DNA is TGTGCCGCTACTAGCGGCTACGAGCAGTACTTC.

This clonotype was detected only a few times. The rearrangement uses TRBV2 and TRBJ1-1, with D unclear. Germline CDR1 and CDR2: SNHLY and FYNNEI. Trimming cost V 2 bases and J 11 bases, with 15 bases left between them. The length of the CDR3 is 13 residues. DNA for the CDR3: TGTGCCAGCAGTGAAATATGGGGAATTGGGGCTTTCTTT. Amino acids: CASSEIWGIGAFF.

The table lists this clonotype with many counts. The V and J genes are TRBV20-1 and TRBJ2-3; D is undetermined. Trimming shortened V by 3 bases and J by 0 bases, and 1 base separated the two germline ends. In germline, CDR1 is DFQATT, CDR2 SNEGSKA (reference sequence). This CDR3 is 11 amino acids long. As DNA, the CDR3 is TGCAGTGCTAGGAGCACAGATACGCAGTATTTT. This gives the protein CSARSTDTQYF.